This TCR beta chain was sequenced for a study of blood T cell repertoires in COVID-19. Overall study: PBMCs, B-cell-depleted T cells, or T cells were the source of the cDNA or gDNA that made up the material.

In the authors' methods: Amplification of reference gene primers was used by the study to estimate nucleated cell counts. Clones were sequenced by immunoSEQ multiplex PCR, and TCRdb holds only the in-frame ones, with some missing. Clonal size and the V and J genes are those of that table, whereas D and trimming came from the DNA. The sample contains some 38,000 clones, 78% of which appear only once. The CDR3 is 16 amino acids. The V gene's germline CDR1 is KGHSH and CDR2 LQKENI. With V trimmed by 3 bases and J by 2 bases, 6 bases remained unmatched. The TCR was taken from a man between 65 and 85 years old with acute or convalescent COVID-19. The sample comprised peripheral blood. This chain joins TRBV18 and TRBJ1-3, with 8 bases that match TRBD1. CDR3 in DNA: TGTGCCAGCTCACCGGCAGGGGGCCGGACTGGAAACACCATATATTTT. This codes for CASSPAGGRTGNTIYF.